This TCR beta chain appears in the sequencing data of a study of immune characterization of retroperitoneal liposarcoma. From the PCR reads, TCRdb called clonotypes with MiXCR, one entry per CDR3 protein. This table has 1,000 to 1,500 distinct CDR3 sequences, 40% to 50% appearing once. By share of the sample, this clonotype is medium-sized. Germline trimming cut 6 bases from V and 14 bases from J; bases unmatched to any gene: 16. Germline V CDR1 and CDR2: MNHNS, SASEGT. The CDR3 loop spans 14 amino acids. The sequenced sample consisted of tumor tissue. The clonotype was recovered from a male donor with retroperitoneal liposarcoma. This chain joins TRBV6-1 and TRBJ2-1, with TRBD2 matching over 7 bases. CDR3 loop: CASRNPGLHNEEFF. For the CDR3, the DNA is TGTGCCAGCAGAAACCCGGGACTACACAACGAAGAGTTCTTC.